This TCR beta chain was obtained from a study of blood T cell repertoires in COVID-19. Generated by immunoSEQ multiplex PCR, the TCRdb table keeps only in-frame clones and is missing some. The sample yields hundreds of thousands of clones, around nine tenths seen once. V gave up 5 bases and J gave up 4 bases, with 17 bases separating them. Germline lookup yields CDR1 LGHDT and CDR2 YNNKEL (reference sequence). The CDR3 length is 15 residues. Recovered participants had two consecutive negative NP/OP PCR tests, healthcare professional clearance, or symptom resolution. The sample consisted of PBMCs or T cells enriched from blood (not recorded which). The chain joins TRBV3-1 (or the pseudogene TRBV3-2) to TRBJ1-1; possibly TRBD1 for D (6 bases). The receptor's source is a woman aged 25-40 years who had recovered from COVID-19. The CDR3 here is CASSTQGGAFTEAFF. CDR3 DNA: TGTGCCAGCAGCACCCAAGGGGGGGCTTTCACTGAAGCTTTCTTT.